This entry lists 9 T cell receptor beta chains sequenced from one sample in a study of T-cell reconstitution after alpha-beta-depleted transplantation in children. As it was prepared, the TCRbeta library received unique molecular identifiers. Each CDR3 protein is one row after TCRdb ran MiXCR on the PCR reads. The sample lists about 420,000 distinct CDR3 sequences, about a sixth occurring once. This specimen was PBMCs, mostly from graft donor cells, taken 360 days after TCRalphabeta/CD19-depleted stem cell transplant. The source of these receptors is a boy less than two years old who had a stem cell transplant for Wiskott-Aldrich syndrome, so the T cells may come from the graft donor.

The chain combines TRBV29-1 with TRBJ2-2; D unclear. The CDR3 has 13 amino acids. V lost 4 bases to trimming and J lost 8 bases, with 14 bases between them. Germline assignment: CDR1 SQVTM and CDR2 ANQGSEA. CDR3 sequence: CSVAFNDRGELFF. Written as DNA, the CDR3 is TGCAGCGTTGCCTTTAACGACCGAGGGGAGCTGTTTTTT.

The chain has TRBV11-3 and TRBJ2-7; D is possibly TRBD1 (6 bases). The CDR3 length is 15 residues. Trimming stripped 4 bases from V and 3 bases from J, with 16 bases between. Per germline, CDR1 SGHNT and CDR2 YENEEA. The CDR3 protein is CASSSSGRGLYEQYF. As DNA, the CDR3 is TGTGCCAGCAGCTCCTCCGGCAGGGGTCTCTACGAGCAGTACTTC.

The table lists this clonotype with a few counts. The chain joins TRBV5-1 to TRBJ2-3, with D unclear. The CDR3 is 10 amino acids. Between the trimmed V and J ends, which lost 5 bases and 8 bases, there was a span of 6 bases. Germline CDR1 and CDR2: SGHRS and YFSETQ. The CDR3 coding sequence is TGCGCCAGCAGAGGCAGTACGCAGTATTTT. It is translated as CASRGSTQYF.

This clonotype appeared many times. V usage is TRBV20-1 and J usage is TRBJ2-3; D remains unclear. V shed 5 bases and J shed 2 bases, with 8 bases lying between them. Germline V gene data show CDR1 as DFQATT and CDR2 as SNEGSKA (reference sequence). The CDR3 extends over 12 amino acids. CDR3 nucleotides: TGCAGTGCTCCCTGGGCCACAGATACGCAGTATTTT. It yields the protein CSAPWATDTQYF.

The rearrangement joins TRBV15 to TRBJ2-7; D is undetermined. Per the germline V gene, CDR1 is LNHNV and CDR2 is YYDKDF (reference sequence). This CDR3 region has 14 residues. The V end was cut by 0 bases, the J end by 3 bases, with 9 bases between. CDR3 coding DNA: TGTGCCACCAGCAGAGAATCTGGGATCTACGAGCAGTACTTC. Residues: CATSRESGIYEQYF.

The rearrangement joins TRBV20-1 to TRBJ2-7, with D perhaps being TRBD1 or TRBD2 (5 bases each). This CDR3 has 14 amino acids. V was clipped by 6 bases and J by 3 bases, with 18 bases between them. Germline values: CDR1 DFQATT, CDR2 SNEGSKA (reference sequence). CDR3 residues: CSAALPGPSYEQYF. The CDR3 bases are TGCAGTGCAGCTCTACCGGGACCCAGCTACGAGCAGTACTTC.

This clonotype came up many times. The chain couples TRBV5-1 to TRBJ2-2; D remains ambiguous. Trimming cost V 1 base and J 4 bases, with 5 bases left between them. The germline V gene encodes CDR1 SGHRS and CDR2 YFSETQ. The CDR3 length is 13 residues. CDR3 nucleotide sequence: TGCGCCAGCAGCTTGCGGGTCACCGGGGAGCTGTTTTTT. Its translation is CASSLRVTGELFF.

This chain joins TRBV5-1 and TRBJ2-1, with 8 bases fitting TRBD1. This CDR3 is built from 15 residues. J lost 9 bases, V lost 4 bases, and 12 bases had no gene match. The germline V gene encodes CDR1 SGHRS and CDR2 YFSETQ. CDR3 sequence (DNA): TGCGCCAGCAGCGCCTGGGACAGGCGAGGAGGTGAGCAGTTCTTC. It codes for CASSAWDRRGGEQFF.

This chain links TRBV5-1 with TRBJ2-2, with D unresolved. Trimming pared 7 bases from V and 0 bases from J, leaving 13 bases between. CDR1 SGHRS and CDR2 YFSETQ come from the germline V gene. There are 15 residues in the CDR3. CDR3 residues: CASGLTLANTGELFF. The DNA for the CDR3 is TGCGCCAGCGGCCTGACTCTCGCGAACACCGGGGAGCTGTTTTTT.